This T cell receptor beta chain stems from a study of blood T cell repertoires in COVID-19. Looking at the study overall: Both acute and convalescent COVID-19 samples were obtained from the United States, Italy and Spain. PBMCs, B-cell-depleted T cells, or T cells provided the cDNA or gDNA that made up the material.

Methods used by the authors: The assay estimated nucleated cells by amplifying reference gene primers. TCRdb's table, derived via immunoSEQ multiplex PCR, lists solely in-frame clones and lacks some. Clonal size and the V and J genes are those of that table, whereas D and trimming came from the DNA. Among some 96,000 clones listed, around nine tenths were seen once. This CDR3 is built from 16 residues. The V gene's germline CDR1 is SGHNT and CDR2 YENEEA. V lost 5 bases, J lost 7 bases, and 4 bases stayed unmatched. The source of this sequence is a man aged 50 to 60 with acute or convalescent COVID-19. The sequenced material came from peripheral blood. The genes are TRBV11-3 and TRBJ2-2, with 16 bases aligning to TRBD2. The CDR3 spells CASSPGLAGGRGELFF. As DNA, the CDR3 is TGTGCCAGCAGCCCGGGACTAGCGGGAGGGCGCGGGGAGCTGTTTTTT.